A selection of T cell receptor beta chains follows, all from one sample in a study of T cells in Graves' hyperthyroidism and ophthalmopathy. Each CDR3 protein gets one entry after TCRdb re-called the multiplex PCR reads with MiXCR. The sample includes hundreds of thousands of distinct CDR3 sequences, approximately 18% of them seen just once. Sample: blood. Receptor source: a woman aged 45-65 years with Graves' hyperthyroidism that later progressed to Graves' ophthalmopathy. Both conserved end residues are part of each CDR3. A D gene is named only where the DNA matches it firmly. A row's size may be missing; if present it is once, few, many or a size class.

cdr3_nt	cdr3_aa	clone_size	d_call	j_call	v_call
TGTGCCAGCAGTTCCGACAGTTCCTACAATGAGCAGTTCTTC	CASSSDSSYNEQFF	many	.	TRBJ2-1	TRBV27
TGCGCCAGCAGCACCGCGGGGGACAGCTTCTACTATGGCTACACCTTC	CASSTAGDSFYYGYTF	.	TRBD1	TRBJ1-2	TRBV5-1
TGTGCCAGCAGTGGAGATCCCGTTCCCACAGATACGCAGTATTTT	CASSGDPVPTDTQYF	.	.	TRBJ2-3	TRBV12-3/TRBV12-4
TGTGCCAGCAGCCCGACGGGCCCTTTTTACAATGAGCAGTTCTTC	CASSPTGPFYNEQFF	.	.	TRBJ2-1	TRBV6-1
TGTGCCGCCGAGGGTAGCACTGAAGCTTTCTTT	CAAEGSTEAFF	few	.	TRBJ1-1	TRBV7-9
TGTGCCAGCAGCTTGGGCCGGATAGCCTACGGGCAGTACTTC	CASSLGRIAYGQYF	once	.	TRBJ2-7	TRBV11-2
TGTGCCAGCAGCTCTCTAGCGGGGGCAAACAATGAGCAGTTCTTC	CASSSLAGANNEQFF	.	TRBD2	TRBJ2-1	TRBV7-9
TGTGCCAGCAGCACCGATACTAGCACAGATACGCAGTATTTT	CASSTDTSTDTQYF	many	.	TRBJ2-3	TRBV12-3/TRBV12-4
TGTGCCAGCAGTGAAGATTCACGAACGGTTGAAAAACTGTTTTTT	CASSEDSRTVEKLFF	many	.	TRBJ1-4	TRBV2
TGTGCCACCAGCAGGGGGATAACAGGGGGCAGTGGAAACACCATATATTTT	CATSRGITGGSGNTIYF	.	TRBD1	TRBJ1-3	TRBV15
TGTGCCAGCAGCTTAGCTAACTCGGGCTACACCTTC	CASSLANSGYTF	few	.	TRBJ1-2	TRBV7-8
TGTGCCAGCAGCCAAGAGGGGGTTGGTCAGCCCCAGCATTTT	CASSQEGVGQPQHF	many	.	TRBJ1-5	TRBV3-1
TGTGCCAGCAGCCGGGCCGTTCGGGACGCGACTAACTATGGCTACACCTTC	CASSRAVRDATNYGYTF	.	.	TRBJ1-2	TRBV14
TGTGCCAGCAGTCCCAAGGTCTACAATCAGCCCCAGCATTTT	CASSPKVYNQPQHF	few	.	TRBJ1-5	TRBV6-2/TRBV6-3
TGTGCCAGCAGCTTAGCGGGCAGCAGCACAGATACGCAGTATTTT	CASSLAGSSTDTQYF	many	TRBD2	TRBJ2-3	TRBV5-1
TGTGCCAGCAGTGATCCGGGACAGGAGAGCACAGATACGCAGTATTTT	CASSDPGQESTDTQYF	few	TRBD1	TRBJ2-3	TRBV2
TGTGCCAGCAGCCAAGAGCAAACCACCGAAGCTTTCTTT	CASSQEQTTEAFF	many	.	TRBJ1-1	TRBV3-1
TGTGCCAGCAGTTACCGCCAGGTGAACACTGGAGCTTTCTTT	CASSYRQVNTGAFF	few	.	TRBJ1-1	TRBV6-2/TRBV6-3
TGTGCCAGCAGTGCTGGTTGGCAGGGTGAAAATTCACCCCTCCACTTT	CASSAGWQGENSPLHF	many	.	TRBJ1-6	TRBV12-3/TRBV12-4
TGTGCCAGCAGCGGAGGACAGAACACTGAAGCTTTCTTT	CASSGGQNTEAFF	many	.	TRBJ1-1	TRBV10-1
TGTGCCAGCCTGGACAGGGGGCGGCGGGAAAAACTGTTTTTT	CASLDRGRREKLFF	.	TRBD1	TRBJ1-4	TRBV2
TGTGCCAGCAGCCAGGACAAGAACACTGAAGCTTTCTTT	CASSQDKNTEAFF	.	.	TRBJ1-1	TRBV6-1
TGTGCCAGGGGAGGATCCCCTACCTACGAGCAGTACTTC	CARGGSPTYEQYF	few	.	TRBJ2-7	TRBV7-2
TGTGCCAGCAGCCAAGACTTCGACATCGAGGGGATTTACGAGCAGTACTTC	CASSQDFDIEGIYEQYF	many	.	TRBJ2-7	TRBV3-1
TGTGCCAGCAGAAAACAGGTGAACACTGAAGCTTTCTTT	CASRKQVNTEAFF	many	.	TRBJ1-1	TRBV6-1
TGTGCCAGCAGCACGACCGGGATCCCCTCTAACTATGGCTACACCTTC	CASSTTGIPSNYGYTF	.	.	TRBJ1-2	TRBV7-9
TGTGCCAGCAGCCAAGACGGAGACCTGAACACTGAAGCTTTCTTT	CASSQDGDLNTEAFF	.	.	TRBJ1-1	TRBV3-1
TGCAGTGCTAGAGGGGACAGGGCATACAATGAGCAGTTCTTC	CSARGDRAYNEQFF	.	TRBD1	TRBJ2-1	TRBV20-1
TGTGCCAGCAGTTACTATGGACAGGGTGGAGATACGCAGTATTTT	CASSYYGQGGDTQYF	many	TRBD1	TRBJ2-3	TRBV6-2/TRBV6-3
TGTGCCATCAGTGGTCGGGGACAGGGGTCCACTGAAGCTTTCTTT	CAISGRGQGSTEAFF	few	TRBD1	TRBJ1-1	TRBV10-3
TGCAGTGCTTCCACAACTAGCGGGGCCTCCTACGAGCAGTACTTC	CSASTTSGASYEQYF	many	TRBD2	TRBJ2-7	TRBV20-1
TGTGCCAGCAGTGACTCCCCCACAGATACGCAGTATTTT	CASSDSPTDTQYF	.	.	TRBJ2-3	TRBV6-4
TGTGCCAGCAGCGCACACTCCGGGCAGGGCTATGGCTACACCTTC	CASSAHSGQGYGYTF	few	.	TRBJ1-2	TRBV7-2
TGTGCCAGCAAACAAATCGAAACCGGGATAACTGGGAACACCATATATTTT	CASKQIETGITGNTIYF	few	.	TRBJ1-3	TRBV11-2
TGCAATGCCAGCGGGTTGACTAGCGGGTACAATGAGCAGTTCTTC	CNASGLTSGYNEQFF	few	TRBD2	TRBJ2-1	TRBV20-1
TGCAGTGCTAGAGGGGGGACAGGTCAAGAGACCCAGTACTTC	CSARGGTGQETQYF	.	TRBD1	TRBJ2-5	TRBV20-1
TGCGCCAGCAATCGCTACGGCGAAGATACGCAGTATTTT	CASNRYGEDTQYF	.	.	TRBJ2-3	TRBV5-1
TGTGCCTGGAGAAGTTGGACGACAGAGAGCTCCTACAATGAGCAGTTCTTC	CAWRSWTTESSYNEQFF	few	.	TRBJ2-1	TRBV30
TGTGCCAGCAGTTACTCGGGGACCTCAGATACGCAGTATTTT	CASSYSGTSDTQYF	many	.	TRBJ2-3	TRBV6-2/TRBV6-3
TGTGCCAGCAGTGGAAACAGGGTGGGTTCACCCCTCCACTTT	CASSGNRVGSPLHF	.	.	TRBJ1-6	TRBV6-1
TGTGCCAGCTCACCACAAGGTCTAGCGGGGGGCGAGCAGTTCTTC	CASSPQGLAGGEQFF	.	TRBD2	TRBJ2-1	TRBV18
TGTGCCAGCAGTTACACTGGGACATTTGGCACAGATACGCAGTATTTT	CASSYTGTFGTDTQYF	.	.	TRBJ2-3	TRBV6-2/TRBV6-3
TGTGCCAGCCACTCCATTAGCAATCAGCCCCAGCATTTT	CASHSISNQPQHF	.	.	TRBJ1-5	TRBV6-1
TGTGCCAGCAGCTTAGTCGGGGATATCGGGGAGCTGTTTTTT	CASSLVGDIGELFF	.	.	TRBJ2-2	TRBV7-8
TGCGCCAGCAGCTTGGCCAGGGGGCTCACTGAAGCTTTCTTT	CASSLARGLTEAFF	many	TRBD1	TRBJ1-1	TRBV5-1
TGTGCCAGCAGTCAAACAGCGGGGACATACAATGAGCAGTTCTTC	CASSQTAGTYNEQFF	.	.	TRBJ2-1	TRBV6-1
TGTGCCATCAGTGGCCGCGGGAACACTGAAGCTTTCTTT	CAISGRGNTEAFF	many	.	TRBJ1-1	TRBV10-3
TGCGCCAGCGGATGGACAGGGACCACAGATACGCAGTATTTT	CASGWTGTTDTQYF	many	TRBD1	TRBJ2-3	TRBV5-1
TGTGCCAGCAGCGGGACGCGGGTGTTGAGGTTAGAAGAGACCCAGTACTTC	CASSGTRVLRLEETQYF	many	.	TRBJ2-5	TRBV5-5
TGTGCCAGCGGCAGGTCTTTAGCCAAAAACATTCAGTACTTC	CASGRSLAKNIQYF	.	.	TRBJ2-4	TRBV6-1
TGTGCCAGCAGTTTATTGGGGACAGGGGTAGAGACCCAGTACTTC	CASSLLGTGVETQYF	many	TRBD1	TRBJ2-5	TRBV12-3/TRBV12-4
TGTGCCAGCAGCTTAGGACCGTATGATACAGGGGGGACCAACTATGGCTACACCTTC	CASSLGPYDTGGTNYGYTF	many	TRBD1	TRBJ1-2	TRBV11-2